Each of the 20 T cell receptor beta chains below was sequenced from the same sample in a study of OX40 agonist ivuxolimab in advanced cancers. Some clones are missing from TCRdb's copy, which holds only in-frame ones; the method was immunoSEQ multiplex PCR. The sample has fewer than 90,000 clones, around nine tenths seen once; the top ten hold approximately 2.9%. Source: CD4+ or CD8+ T cells sorted from blood, taken in a trial of the OX40 agonist ivuxolimab. The source is an adult with an advanced solid tumor such as melanoma, head and neck, liver or kidney cancer.

This clone appeared a single time. The genes are TRBV2 and TRBJ2-1; 13 nucleotides match TRBD2. Germline assignment: CDR1 SNHLY and CDR2 FYNNEI. This CDR3 spans 16 amino acids. The V gene end was trimmed by 6 bases and the J gene end by 8 bases; junction bases not matched to a gene: 10. CDR3 nucleotides: TGTGCCAGCAGCTCTGGGACTAGCGGGAACCGGGATGAGCAGTTCTTC. Translated: CASSSGTSGNRDEQFF.

J is TRBJ1-4 and V is TRBV28; D ambiguous. The CDR3 sequence is 14 residues long. V lost 6 bases and J 3 bases, leaving 11 bases between the germline ends. Germline lookup yields CDR1 MDHEN and CDR2 SYDVKM. This CDR3 reads CASRPWRPNEKLFF. DNA of the CDR3: TGTGCCAGCAGGCCATGGCGTCCTAATGAAAAACTGTTTTTT.

This clone has only one observation. The chain links TRBV6-5 to TRBJ2-5; no reliable D call. Germline V gene lookup returns CDR1 MNHEY and CDR2 SVGAGI. The CDR3 has 16 residues. Trimming left V 1 base short and J 2 bases short, with 14 bases between. The CDR3 DNA is TGTGCCAGCAGTTACTGGGCAGTTAACCAGCAAGAGACCCAGTACTTC. Its translation is CASSYWAVNQQETQYF.

This clone is a singleton in its sample. The chain couples TRBV19 to TRBJ1-4; TRBD1 might be the D (6 bases). CDR3 size: 16 residues. V gave up 8 bases and J gave up 3 bases, with 19 bases separating them. The germline CDR1 and CDR2 sequences are LNHDA and SQIVND (reference sequence). The CDR3 sequence is CASGDPAGAANEKLFF. In DNA, the CDR3 is TGTGCCAGTGGAGATCCGGCAGGGGCAGCTAATGAAAAACTGTTTTTT.

This chain connects TRBV4-1 to TRBJ2-5, with 10 bases identical to TRBD2. V was pared by 3 bases and J by 2 bases, with 18 bases of the junction left unmatched. This CDR3 contains 20 residues. Germline V lookup: CDR1 MGHRA, CDR2 YSYEKL. DNA for the CDR3: TGCGCCAGCAGCCAGTACCTAGGTAGAGGTCTAGCGGGGGTACAAGAGACCCAGTACTTC. Protein: CASSQYLGRGLAGVQETQYF.

The rearrangement uses TRBV2 and TRBJ1-2, with 9 bases identical to TRBD1. The CDR3 consists of 14 residues. Per the germline V gene, CDR1 is SNHLY and CDR2 is FYNNEI. Losses at the gene ends were 6 bases for V and 2 bases for J; bases not matched to a gene: 4. In DNA, the CDR3 is TGTGCCAGCAGGGCCACAGGGGGCAACTATGGCTACACCTTC. Protein product: CASRATGGNYGYTF.

The rearrangement joins TRBV5-1 to TRBJ2-1; 7 bases are a match to TRBD2. The CDR3 consists of 14 residues. The junction had 6 bases not matched to a gene; V was cut back by 7 bases and J by 2 bases. Germline values: CDR1 SGHRS, CDR2 YFSETQ. CDR3 nucleotide sequence: TGCGCCAGCTATCCGGGGGGTACCTACAATGAGCAGTTCTTC. This codes for CASYPGGTYNEQFF.

V is TRBV10-3 and J is TRBJ1-3; 7 bases are a match to TRBD1. This CDR3 is 13 amino acids long. Trimming removed 9 bases from V and 4 bases from J; junction bases left unmatched: 6. Germline CDR1 reads ENHRY; CDR2 reads SYGVKD. This CDR3 reads CAMSGQAGNTIYF. DNA for the CDR3: TGTGCCATGTCCGGACAGGCGGGAAACACCATATATTTT.

This chain uses TRBV7-6 with TRBJ1-1; no reliable D call. CDR1 and CDR2 (germline): SGHVS, FNYEAQ. The V end lost 5 bases, the J end lost 4 bases, and 20 bases lay between the germline ends. CDR3 length: 16 amino acids. The CDR3 loop reads CASSPALAVRGTEAFF. As DNA, the CDR3 is TGTGCCAGCAGCCCAGCATTAGCTGTTCGGGGCACTGAAGCTTTCTTT.

This clone came up once. The chain links TRBV30 to TRBJ2-7; D unclear. The CDR3 is made up of 15 amino acids. The germline CDR1 and CDR2 sequences are GTSNPN and SVGIG (reference sequence). The V end lost 1 base, the J end lost 0 bases, and 13 bases lay between the germline ends. The CDR3: CAWSGHLASSYEQYF. CDR3 coding DNA: TGTGCCTGGAGTGGGCACCTCGCGAGCTCCTACGAGCAGTACTTC.

This chain connects TRBV5-1 to TRBJ2-7, with TRBD1 matching 7 bases. The J segment lost 1 base and the V segment lost 4 bases, leaving 8 bases of the junction unmatched. CDR3 length: 15 residues. The V gene's germline CDR1 is SGHRS and CDR2 YFSETQ. This CDR3 reads CASSVGTANSYEQYF. CDR3 sequence (DNA): TGCGCCAGCAGCGTGGGGACAGCCAATTCCTACGAGCAGTACTTC.

This clone was recorded only once. This rearrangement joins TRBV5-4 to TRBJ2-7; 8 bases are shared with TRBD2. This CDR3 is 15 amino acids long. The germline V gene has CDR1 SGHNT and CDR2 YYREEE (reference sequence). After removal of 2 bases from V and 2 bases from J, the junction contained 6 bases not matched to a gene. DNA for the CDR3: TGTGCCAGCAGCTTAGGGCTAGCGGGCCCCTACGAGCAGTACTTC. Protein sequence: CASSLGLAGPYEQYF.

This sequence joins TRBV5-1 and TRBJ2-5; 10 bases align to TRBD2. The CDR3 length is 16 residues. Looked up from germline, CDR1 is SGHRS and CDR2 is YFSETQ. With 4 bases clipped from V and 2 bases from J, the junction kept 8 bases outside the gene matches. The CDR3 DNA sequence: TGCGCCAGCAGCCTAGATATAGCGGGAGGTCAAGAGACCCAGTACTTC. Its protein product is CASSLDIAGGQETQYF.

The chain has TRBV5-1 and TRBJ2-5; perhaps TRBD2 as D (6 bases). The CDR3 is made up of 13 amino acids. Per the germline V gene, CDR1 is SGHRS and CDR2 is YFSETQ. V lost 5 bases, J lost 5 bases, and 13 bases lay in between. CDR3 nucleotides: TGCGCCAGCAGTAAGGGGACTTGGGAGACCCAGTACTTC. Translating it yields CASSKGTWETQYF.

This clone appeared once. CDR3 bases: TGTGCCAGCAGAACTGAGCGGGGTACCTACAATGAGCAGTTCTTC. It codes for CASRTERGTYNEQFF. V is TRBV27 and J is TRBJ2-1, with 7 bases identical to TRBD2. V gave up 6 bases and J gave up 2 bases; unmatched junction bases: 7. Per germline, CDR1 MNHEY and CDR2 SMNVEV (reference sequence). The length of the CDR3 is 15 residues.

The chain employs TRBV7-2 and TRBJ1-2, with TRBD1 identical over 9 bases. This CDR3 contains 12 residues. Germline lookup yields CDR1 SGHTA and CDR2 FQGNSA. Trimming removed 4 bases from V and 10 bases from J; junction bases left unmatched: 4. DNA for the CDR3: TGTGCCAGCAGCTCGGACAGGGGCGCCTACACCTTC. Translating it yields CASSSDRGAYTF.

CDR3 coding DNA: TGTGCCAGTAGTATAACTCCTAGCGCCTCTTGGAATGAGCAGTTCTTC. Protein sequence: CASSITPSASWNEQFF. This chain joins TRBV19 and TRBJ2-1; D is possibly TRBD2 (6 bases). The germline gives CDR1 LNHDA, CDR2 SQIVND (reference sequence). This CDR3 is built from 16 residues. Trimming left V 2 bases short and J 7 bases short, with 18 bases between.

The chain joins TRBV2 to TRBJ1-5; maybe TRBD1 (6 bases). This CDR3 is 15 amino acids long. V was clipped by 6 bases and J by 0 bases, with 12 bases between them. CDR1 and CDR2 (germline): SNHLY, FYNNEI. The CDR3: CASSPRGISNQPQHF. The CDR3 DNA follows: TGTGCCAGCAGCCCCAGGGGTATTAGCAATCAGCCCCAGCATTTT.

A single count supports this clone. The chain joins TRBV6-1 to TRBJ1-3, with unresolved D. The CDR3 covers 15 residues. Trimming stripped 2 bases from V and 4 bases from J, with 12 bases between. Germline lookup yields CDR1 MNHNS and CDR2 SASEGT. Written as DNA, the CDR3 is TGTGCCAGCAGTGAACAGGCCCCGAGCGGAAACACCATATATTTT. Translating it yields CASSEQAPSGNTIYF.

V usage is TRBV7-2 and J usage is TRBJ2-3, with TRBD2 matching 7 bases. The germline CDR1 and CDR2 sequences are SGHTA and FQGNSA. This CDR3 has 18 residues. Unmatched junction bases numbered 14, after V lost 2 bases and J lost 3 bases. The CDR3 region is CASSLILRLRELTDTQYF. DNA of the CDR3: TGTGCCAGCAGCTTAATACTGAGGTTGCGGGAGTTGACAGATACGCAGTATTTT.